The rows below give T cell receptor beta chains drawn from one sample of a study of T-cell reconstitution after alpha-beta-depleted transplantation in children. TCRdb independently ran MiXCR on the PCR reads; one entry per CDR3 protein. The sample lists fewer than 95,000 distinct CDR3 sequences; 12% were seen once. Sequenced here: PBMCs from the stem cell graft donor, sampled from the stem cell graft. The receptors stem from a human donor who donated a stem cell graft to a child with inherited bone marrow failure. The CDR3 runs from the conserved cysteine through the conserved F or W. Fields, in order: D gene, J gene, clone size, V gene, CDR3 DNA, CDR3 protein. D genes are given only for firm matches. For some rows the clone size is stated as once, few or many, or as a class when expanded; others skip it.

>NA|TRBJ2-3|many|TRBV9
TGTGCCAGCAGCCCAGAGTCAGGGACAGATACGCAGTATTTT
CASSPESGTDTQYF
>TRBD2|TRBJ2-1|NA|TRBV7-3
TGTGCCAGCAGCTTTCGGGGACTAGCTCACAATGAGCAGTTCTTC
CASSFRGLAHNEQFF
>TRBD2|TRBJ2-3|many|TRBV4-3
TGCGCCAGCAGCCAAGAACCTAGCGGGGTTAGCACAGATACGCAGTATTTT
CASSQEPSGVSTDTQYF
>NA|TRBJ1-1|many|TRBV2
TGTGCCAGCAGTGAAGAGAGGAACACTGAAGCTTTCTTT
CASSEERNTEAFF
>NA|TRBJ1-2|NA|TRBV5-1
TGCGCCAGCCGAGAGGGGGAAGGATATGGCTACACCTTC
CASREGEGYGYTF
>NA|TRBJ1-1|many|TRBV5-1
TGCGCCAGCAGCTTGGGAGGGCAGATCACTGAAGCTTTCTTT
CASSLGGQITEAFF
>TRBD2|TRBJ2-1|many|TRBV7-2
TGTGCCAGCAGCTTCTTGGGCGGGAGTAACAATGAGCAGTTCTTC
CASSFLGGSNNEQFF
>TRBD1|TRBJ2-7|many|TRBV5-1
TGCGCCAGCAGCCTGGGGACAGGGAACTACGAGCAGTACTTC
CASSLGTGNYEQYF
>NA|TRBJ2-7|many|TRBV4-2
TGTGCCAGCAGCCAAGATCTAGGGGGGTACCGCTACGAGCAGTACTTC
CASSQDLGGYRYEQYF
>NA|TRBJ2-2|many|TRBV12-3/TRBV12-4
TGTGCCAGCAGTTTATTGGCCGGGGAGCTGTTTTTT
CASSLLAGELFF
>NA|TRBJ1-3|many|TRBV5-1
TGCGCCAGCAGATTGGGACCGATCTCTGGAAACACCATATATTTT
CASRLGPISGNTIYF
>NA|TRBJ1-2|NA|TRBV11-2
TGTGCCAGCAGCCACGGGGAGGCGTATGGCTACACCTTC
CASSHGEAYGYTF
>TRBD2|TRBJ2-3|many|TRBV29-1
TGCAGCGTTGTAGTGACTAGCGGGAAACTACCGAATACGCAGTATTTT
CSVVVTSGKLPNTQYF
>NA|TRBJ1-1|few|TRBV7-3
TGTGCCAGCAGCTTAATTGGAGGATTGAACACTGAAGCTTTCTTT
CASSLIGGLNTEAFF
>NA|TRBJ2-1|many|TRBV28
TGTGCCAGCAGTTTAGGAGCCGCTTCCTACAATGAGCAGTTCTTC
CASSLGAASYNEQFF
>TRBD1|TRBJ2-5|few|TRBV10-3
TGTGCCATCAGTGGACAGGGAGAGACCCAGTACTTC
CAISGQGETQYF
>NA|TRBJ2-3|many|TRBV27
TGTGCCAGCAGTCCCCTCCAGACAGAATATCGCACAGATACGCAGTATTTT
CASSPLQTEYRTDTQYF
>NA|TRBJ2-2|NA|TRBV12-3/TRBV12-4
TGTGCCAGCAGCAAAGGCACCGGGGAGCTGTTTTTT
CASSKGTGELFF
>TRBD2|TRBJ2-5|many|TRBV7-2
TGTGCCAGCAGCTTTGGCGGGAGCCAAGAGACCCAGTACTTC
CASSFGGSQETQYF
>TRBD2|TRBJ2-5|many|TRBV5-1
TGCGCCAGCAGCGCCGGGACAGCCTTAGCGGGAGTCGAGACCCAGTACTTC
CASSAGTALAGVETQYF
>NA|TRBJ1-1|NA|TRBV27
TGTGCCAGCAGCGCGTGGGGGGGGGGGGCTGAAGCTTTCTTT
CASSAWGGGAEAFF
>NA|TRBJ1-1|many|TRBV5-1
TGCGCCAGCAGCACCGGGACCAACACTGAAGCTTTCTTT
CASSTGTNTEAFF
>TRBD1|TRBJ2-7|NA|TRBV5-1
TGCGCCAGCAGCTTGGACAGGGGGCGTTACGAGCAGTACTTC
CASSLDRGRYEQYF
>NA|TRBJ2-4|few|TRBV5-6
TGTGCCAGCAGGAGAGGCAAAAACATTCAGTACTTC
CASRRGKNIQYF
>TRBD2|TRBJ2-5|many|TRBV28
TGTGCCAGCAGTGGCTATACACTAGCGGGAGGACGGGGCTGGGGGACGGAGACCCAGTACTTC
CASSGYTLAGGRGWGTETQYF